Only a few counts were recorded for the clone carrying this TCR beta chain. The record originates from a study of beta chain features in type 1 diabetes. Looking at the study overall: Patients shared similar age, gender and cell yields with healthy donors.

Germline assignment: CDR1 SGHRS and CDR2 YFSETQ. V was pared by 0 bases and J by 0 bases, with 6 bases of the junction left unmatched. The CDR3 spans 17 residues. Each donor gave one heparinised blood draw averaging about 110 mL. Based on CD45RO/CCR7/CD25/CD127/CD95/CD27, CD4+ regulatory, stem cell-like memory, naive and central memory cells were sorted. The study reverse transcribed the entire isolated RNA, so it sequenced expressed TCRB transcripts. Stem cell-like memory T cell samples were sequenced, and they averaged roughly 920,000 reads. TCRdb's copy holds only in-frame clones and misses some; the assay was immunoSEQ multiplex PCR. Among around 99,000 clones listed, 40% were seen once.

Sample: stem cell memory CD4+ T cells from blood. The J gene is TRBJ2-1, the V gene TRBV5-1, with 7 bases aligning to TRBD2. The clonotype was recovered from a woman between 18 and 30 years old in good health. Written as DNA, the CDR3 is TGCGCCAGCAGCTTGGTGGCGGGAGTAAGCTCCTACAATGAGCAGTTCTTC. Protein sequence: CASSLVAGVSSYNEQFF.